The rows below give T cell receptor beta chains drawn from one sample of a study of T cell responses to AZD1222 COVID-19 vaccine. Profiling relied on immunoSEQ multiplex PCR, and the TCRdb table lists in-frame clones only, not all of them. The sample records about 93,000 clones, about 86% being singletons. The material was peripheral blood, obtained on day 0 of AZD1222 vaccination. The receptor source for this set is an adult in good health. Both conserved end residues are part of each CDR3. The D gene is left open where the match is weak. The size entry is marked missing in some rows and otherwise reads once, few, many or a size class.

>TRBJ1-4|-|TRBV2|-
CASSGKDSPSTNEKLFF
TGTGCCAGCTCCGGGAAGGACTCCCCTTCAACTAATGAAAAACTGTTTTTT
>TRBJ2-1|-|TRBV7-2|-
CASSPVAAGAGEQFF
TGTGCCAGCAGCCCCGTGGCAGCGGGTGCTGGTGAGCAGTTCTTC
>TRBJ1-1|-|TRBV5-1|-
CASSSTQGSPPEAFF
TGCGCCAGCAGCTCCACACAGGGATCCCCCCCTGAAGCTTTCTTT
>TRBJ2-1|TRBD1|TRBV6-5|once
CASGQGAYNEQFF
TGTGCCAGCGGACAGGGGGCCTACAATGAGCAGTTCTTC
>TRBJ1-5|TRBD1|TRBV6-4|-
CASTTGGGNQPQHF
TGTGCCAGCACAACAGGGGGCGGCAATCAGCCCCAGCATTTT
>TRBJ2-7|TRBD2|TRBV27|-
CASKEGLAGAYEQYF
TGTGCCAGCAAGGAAGGCCTAGCGGGGGCCTACGAGCAGTACTTC
>TRBJ1-2|-|TRBV30|-
CAWDNTAGYTF
TGTGCCTGGGATAACACGGCTGGCTACACCTTC
>TRBJ1-1|-|TRBV7-9|-
CASSLGGEGAFF
TGTGCCAGCAGCTTAGGGGGCGAGGGTGCTTTCTTT
>TRBJ1-6|-|TRBV27|-
CASSLMTGNSPLHF
TGTGCCAGCAGTTTAATGACCGGAAATTCACCCCTCCACTTT
>TRBJ2-3|TRBD1|TRBV18|-
CASSPDRQGGSTDTQYF
TGTGCCAGCTCACCCGATCGACAGGGGGGGAGCACAGATACGCAGTATTTT
>TRBJ2-1|-|TRBV7-2|-
CASSLLGGWSYNEQFF
TGTGCCAGCAGCTTATTAGGGGGGTGGTCCTACAATGAGCAGTTCTTC
>TRBJ1-5|-|TRBV21-1|-
CASSTNDSGINQPQHF
TGTGCCAGCAGCACCAACGATTCTGGCATTAATCAGCCCCAGCATTTT
>TRBJ2-3|-|TRBV7-6|-
CASSTGLDSTDTQYF
TGTGCCAGCAGCACCGGACTGGATAGCACAGATACGCAGTATTTT
>TRBJ2-1|TRBD2|TRBV11-2|-
CASSLDSGTYNEQFF
TGTGCCAGCAGCTTAGATAGCGGGACCTACAATGAGCAGTTCTTC
>TRBJ1-1|-|TRBV2|-
CASSMDSDEAFF
TGTGCCAGCAGTATGGACAGTGATGAAGCTTTCTTT
>TRBJ2-1|TRBD2|TRBV29-1|-
CSTSGRVINEQFF
TGCAGCACGAGCGGGAGAGTGATCAATGAGCAGTTCTTC
>TRBJ2-2|-|TRBV9|-
CASSANRADTGELFF
TGTGCCAGCAGCGCCAACAGGGCGGACACCGGGGAGCTGTTTTTT
>TRBJ1-1|-|TRBV19|-
CASIGGTEAFF
TGTGCCAGTATAGGGGGGACTGAAGCTTTCTTT
>TRBJ2-7|-|TRBV5-1|-
CASSIDKGPPEQYF
TGCGCCAGCAGCATAGACAAGGGTCCCCCCGAGCAGTACTTC
>TRBJ2-1|TRBD2|TRBV11-2|few
CASSSTRGNSYNEQFF
TGTGCCAGCAGCTCAACGCGGGGGAACTCCTACAATGAGCAGTTCTTC
>TRBJ2-3|TRBD2|TRBV7-9|-
CASSFGQGGADTQYF
TGTGCCAGCAGCTTTGGGCAGGGAGGGGCAGATACGCAGTATTTT
>TRBJ2-3|TRBD2|TRBV19|-
CASSDLAGSTDTQYF
TGTGCCAGTAGTGACTTAGCGGGGAGCACAGATACGCAGTATTTT
>TRBJ2-3|-|TRBV19|-
CASSDSARRYF
TGTGCCAGTAGTGATTCGGCTAGGCGGTATTTT
>TRBJ2-7|-|TRBV7-2|-
CASSLGVRAGVGHEQYF
TGTGCCAGCAGCTTAGGAGTTAGGGCAGGGGTCGGGCACGAGCAGTACTTC
>TRBJ2-6|-|TRBV2|-
CASNQGSGANVLTF
TGTGCCAGCAATCAGGGATCTGGGGCCAACGTCCTGACTTTC
>TRBJ1-4|TRBD1|TRBV19|-
CASSRGTAATNEKLFF
TGTGCCAGTAGTAGGGGGACAGCTGCAACTAATGAAAAACTGTTTTTT
>TRBJ1-5|-|TRBV12-5|-
CASGLEWDNNQPQHF
TGTGCTAGTGGTTTGGAGTGGGACAACAATCAGCCCCAGCATTTT
>TRBJ2-2|TRBD1|TRBV3-1/TRBV3-2|-
CASSQAGGETGELFF
TGTGCCAGCAGTCAAGCAGGGGGCGAGACCGGGGAGCTGTTTTTT
>TRBJ1-1|-|TRBV19|-
CASSIRPGLNTEAFF
TGTGCCAGTAGTATCCGTCCGGGGTTGAACACTGAAGCTTTCTTT
>TRBJ2-2|-|TRBV19|-
CASSPTGFGGELFF
TGTGCCAGTAGTCCCACAGGGTTCGGCGGGGAGCTGTTTTTT
>TRBJ1-4|-|TRBV12-3/TRBV12-4|-
CASSSRRREKLFF
TGTGCCAGCAGTTCGCGGCGGCGAGAAAAACTGTTTTTT
>TRBJ2-3|TRBD2|TRBV3-1/TRBV3-2|-
CASSHQSSSGGGTDTQYF
TGTGCCAGCAGCCACCAATCGTCTAGCGGGGGGGGCACAGATACGCAGTATTTT
>TRBJ1-1|-|TRBV6-5|-
CASSSAGKNTEAFF
TGTGCCAGCAGTTCGGCAGGGAAGAACACTGAAGCTTTCTTT
>TRBJ1-2|-|TRBV12-3/TRBV12-4|-
CASAPGIDYGYTF
TGTGCCAGCGCTCCGGGGATTGATTATGGCTACACCTTC
>TRBJ2-7|TRBD2|TRBV5-4|-
CASSISGSSYEQYF
TGTGCCAGCAGCATTAGCGGGAGCTCCTACGAGCAGTACTTC
>TRBJ2-7|-|TRBV29-1|few
CSATSSSYEQYF
TGCAGCGCTACGTCTTCTTCCTACGAGCAGTACTTC
>TRBJ2-7|TRBD2|TRBV10-3|-
CAIRRLASYEQYF
TGTGCCATCAGACGACTAGCGTCCTACGAGCAGTACTTC
>TRBJ1-3|TRBD1|TRBV7-2|-
CASSSRTGAIGNTIYF
TGTGCCAGCAGCTCCAGGACAGGGGCAATTGGAAACACCATATATTTT
>TRBJ2-5|TRBD1|TRBV6-5|-
CAGGQWAGRSQYF
TGTGCCGGGGGACAGTGGGCTGGTCGGTCCCAGTACTTC
>TRBJ1-4|-|TRBV6-5|-
CASSYSRAGLEKLFF
TGTGCCAGCAGTTACTCGAGGGCAGGACTCGAAAAACTGTTTTTT
>TRBJ2-7|-|TRBV27|-
CASSYRQDYEQYF
TGTGCCAGCAGCTACCGACAGGACTACGAGCAGTACTTC
>TRBJ1-5|-|TRBV3-1/TRBV3-2|-
CASSRQLNQPQHF
TGTGCCAGCAGCCGACAGTTGAATCAGCCCCAGCATTTT
>TRBJ1-2|-|TRBV9|-
CASRNREDYGYTF
TGTGCCAGCAGGAACAGGGAGGACTATGGCTACACCTTC
>TRBJ2-1|TRBD2|TRBV27|few
CASTGTSGSNEQFF
TGTGCCAGCACCGGGACTAGCGGGAGCAATGAGCAGTTCTTC
>TRBJ1-3|-|TRBV18|-
CASSPPRQNSGNTIYF
TGTGCCAGCTCACCACCGAGGCAGAACTCTGGAAACACCATATATTTT
>TRBJ2-3|-|TRBV20-1|-
CSATTGDTQYF
TGCAGTGCCACCACGGGGGATACGCAGTATTTT
>TRBJ1-3|-|TRBV7-2|-
CASSPGQVSGNTIYF
TGTGCCAGCAGCCCGGGGCAGGTCTCTGGAAACACCATATATTTT
>TRBJ1-1|TRBD1|TRBV2|-
CASKGTGGNTEAFF
TGTGCCAGCAAAGGGACAGGGGGGAACACTGAAGCTTTCTTT
>TRBJ2-2|TRBD2|TRBV7-2|-
CASSHRGLAGGSGELFF
TGTGCCAGCAGCCACAGGGGACTAGCGGGAGGTTCCGGGGAGCTGTTTTTT
>TRBJ2-2|-|TRBV30|few
CAWSVSGKGPRRSGELFF
TGTGCCTGGAGTGTCTCGGGGAAGGGACCCCGGCGGTCCGGGGAGCTGTTTTTT
>TRBJ1-1|-|TRBV11-3|-
CASSFGENTEAFF
TGTGCCAGCAGCTTCGGGGAAAACACTGAAGCTTTCTTT
>TRBJ2-2|TRBD2|TRBV2|few
CATYGGARDTGELFF
TGTGCCACATACGGGGGGGCCCGAGACACCGGGGAGCTGTTTTTT
>TRBJ1-5|-|TRBV2|-
CASSVGRRQPQHF
TGTGCCAGCAGTGTCGGCCGCCGGCAGCCCCAGCATTTT
>TRBJ2-7|TRBD2|TRBV4-2|-
CASSPRTSGGRHEQYF
TGTGCCAGCAGCCCTAGGACTAGCGGGGGGAGACACGAGCAGTACTTC
>TRBJ1-1|-|TRBV7-9|-
CASSSLQRTEAFF
TGTGCCAGCAGCTCCTTACAGAGAACTGAAGCTTTCTTT